Listed below are T cell receptor beta chains from one sample, sequenced in a study of molecular identifiers for immune sequencing clone quantification. TCRdb reprocessed the PCR reads with MiXCR, giving one entry per CDR3 protein. The profile shows about 640,000 distinct CDR3 sequences, about 20% of them singletons. The sample consisted of naive CD8+ T cells from blood, with Jurkat cell RNA spiked in. These receptors came from a human donor in good health. Some libraries in this study had Jurkat cell RNA spiked in. Both conserved end residues are part of each CDR3. A D gene is named only where the DNA matches it firmly. Size is stated for part of the rows, as once, few or many counts, or as a class when the clone is expanded.

j_call v_call clone_size d_call cdr3_nt cdr3_aa
TRBJ2-1 TRBV29-1 many . TGCAGCGTTGAGGCGATACGTACAGGGAACGGGCATGAGCAGTTCTTC CSVEAIRTGNGHEQFF
TRBJ1-5 TRBV4-3 many . TGCGCCAGCAGCCAGGCACATACAGGGAATCAGCCCCAGCATTTT CASSQAHTGNQPQHF
TRBJ1-3 TRBV4-2 many . TGTGCCAGCAGCCAAGATTGGCGGGGCTCTGGAAACACCATATATTTT CASSQDWRGSGNTIYF
TRBJ1-5 TRBV19 many . TGTGCCAGTAGTATCGCCTTCACACAGCCCCAGCATTTT CASSIAFTQPQHF
TRBJ1-3 TRBV6-5 few TRBD1 TGTGCCAGCATTCCCAGGGGGGCCGGAAACACCATATATTTT CASIPRGAGNTIYF
TRBJ2-3 TRBV6-5 many . TGTGCCAGCAGTTACTCTGGAATCCCAGATACGCAGTATTTT CASSYSGIPDTQYF
TRBJ2-7 TRBV27 few . TGTGCCAGCAGTTTACTCCCAGACAGCTACGAGCAGTACTTC CASSLLPDSYEQYF
TRBJ1-2 TRBV6-5 few TRBD1 TGTGCCAGCAGACAAGCGGGACAGGGGGCCTATGGCTACACCTTC CASRQAGQGAYGYTF
TRBJ2-1 TRBV12-3/TRBV12-4 . TRBD2 TGTGCCAGCAGGCCTCGGACTAGCGGGGTCTATGAGCAGTTCTTC CASRPRTSGVYEQFF
TRBJ2-7 TRBV12-3/TRBV12-4 many TRBD2 TGTGCCAGCAGTCGGGGGGGGGCCCGGTACGAGCAGTACTTC CASSRGGARYEQYF
TRBJ2-1 TRBV28 few TRBD1 TGTGCCAGCAGTCCAGGGGACAGGGTAGGATTGGGGTTCTACAATGAGCAGTTCTTC CASSPGDRVGLGFYNEQFF
TRBJ1-1 TRBV18 many . TGTGCCAGCTCACCTACAGTATATGAAGCTTTCTTT CASSPTVYEAFF
TRBJ1-1 TRBV27 many TRBD1 TGTGCCAGCAGTTACGACAGGGGGCTCACTGAAGCTTTCTTT CASSYDRGLTEAFF
TRBJ2-5 TRBV2 . . TGTGCCAGCAGTCCCGCGGAGATCCAAGAGACCCTGTACTTC CASSPAEIQETLYF
TRBJ1-1 TRBV19 few . TGTGCCAGTAGTATAGATCTATGGGGCGAAGCTTTCTTT CASSIDLWGEAFF
TRBJ2-7 TRBV9 many . TGTGCCAGCAGCGTAGGTGGGAGTGAGTACGAGCAGTACTTC CASSVGGSEYEQYF
TRBJ1-1 TRBV7-6 few . TGTGCCAGCAGCTTAGCGTGGGGGGACACTGAAGCTTTCTTT CASSLAWGDTEAFF
TRBJ1-1 TRBV4-1 many . TGCGCCAGCAGCCATCACGGAACTGAAGCTTTCTTT CASSHHGTEAFF
TRBJ2-3 TRBV20-1 . TRBD2 TGCAGTGCTAGAGGGTGGCTAGCGGGAGGACTAACAGATACGCAGTATTTT CSARGWLAGGLTDTQYF
TRBJ2-7 TRBV29-1 many . TGCAGCGTTCTCTCCTACGAGCAGTACTTC CSVLSYEQYF
TRBJ2-7 TRBV7-2 . TRBD1 TGTGCCAGCAGCTTATTGGGAGGGACAGGGTCCTACGAGCAGTACTTC CASSLLGGTGSYEQYF
TRBJ2-2 TRBV13 once TRBD1 TGTGCCAGCAGCGGGGACAGGGGGTTATTCACCGGGGAGCTGCTTTTT CASSGDRGLFTGELLF
TRBJ1-1 TRBV20-1 many . TGCAGTGCTAGGGTGAAGGGTATTGGGAGTACTGAAGCTTTCTTT CSARVKGIGSTEAFF
TRBJ2-2 TRBV28 . TRBD1 TGTGCCAGCGGTCTTCTAGGACAGGGGGCGCTCGCCGGGGAGCTGTTTTTT CASGLLGQGALAGELFF
TRBJ1-1 TRBV5-4 many . TGTGCCAGCGGAACTTCTGGTGAAGCTTTCTTT CASGTSGEAFF
TRBJ1-5 TRBV4-1 many . TGCGCCAGCAGCCAAGTGGGGGACAACAATCAGCCCCAGCATTTT CASSQVGDNNQPQHF